The subject of this entry is one TCR beta chain. Its cognate antigen is unknown. The data are from a study of cytomegalovirus exposure and HLA in healthy donors. Study findings and constraints: Judged likely to be a sequencing artifact was a cluster of highly shared sequence variants. While the bulk of TCR sequences proved rare, some public TCRs turned up in many donors.

Primers included in the PCR were 60 Vbeta and 13 Jbeta primers. In the original workflow: Per a later analysis, the number of unique TCR beta chains was approximately 80 million, of which around 10 million were shared. The table came from immunoSEQ multiplex PCR; TCRdb's copy has only in-frame clones and leaves some out. Clone size and the V and J calls come from that table; the DNA yielded D and trimming. The table shows over 120,000 clones, with about 84% occurring only once. The V end was cut by 0 bases, the J end by 6 bases, with 9 bases between. The CDR3 runs to 15 residues. Germline V CDR1 and CDR2: SGHDN, FVKESK.

The gene calls are TRBV14 and TRBJ1-6, with TRBD1 as a possible D gene (5 bases). Sample: PBMCs. The TCR comes from a woman younger than 30 in good health and CMV-seropositive. CDR3 in amino acids: CASSQDSRANSPLHF. The CDR3 nucleotides read TGTGCCAGCAGCCAAGATAGCAGGGCTAATTCACCCCTCCACTTT.